A selection of T cell receptor beta chains follows, all from one sample in a study of cytomegalovirus exposure and HLA in healthy donors. Assay: immunoSEQ multiplex PCR; the TCRdb copy retains only in-frame clones and omits some. Among 100,000 to 150,000 clones listed, around 75% were seen once. Sequences were obtained from PBMCs. All receptors derive from a woman between 45 and 60 years old in good health and CMV-seronegative. Both conserved end residues are part of each CDR3. A D gene is named only where the DNA matches it firmly. Some rows mark clone size as missing; the rest say once, few, many or name a class of expanded clone.

D gene: .; J gene: TRBJ2-3; V gene: TRBV28; clone size: .; CDR3 protein: CASSSPPFAGASTDTQYF; CDR3 DNA: TGTGCCAGCAGCTCCCCCCCGTTTGCGGGGGCAAGCACAGATACGCAGTATTTT
D gene: .; J gene: TRBJ2-7; V gene: TRBV9; clone size: .; CDR3 protein: CASSVGVGAAGAYEQYF; CDR3 DNA: TGTGCCAGCAGCGTAGGGGTAGGAGCGGCAGGGGCCTACGAGCAGTACTTC
D gene: .; J gene: TRBJ2-1; V gene: TRBV4-1; clone size: .; CDR3 protein: CASSPGVRTHTNNEQFF; CDR3 DNA: TGCGCCAGCAGCCCTGGAGTCAGGACTCACACTAACAATGAGCAGTTCTTC
D gene: TRBD1; J gene: TRBJ1-1; V gene: TRBV4-3; clone size: few; CDR3 protein: CASSQDGTGLNTEAFF; CDR3 DNA: TGCGCCAGCAGCCAAGATGGGACAGGGCTGAACACTGAAGCTTTCTTT
D gene: .; J gene: TRBJ1-1; V gene: TRBV11-3; clone size: .; CDR3 protein: CASSLREGRGEAFF; CDR3 DNA: TGTGCCAGCAGCTTACGTGAAGGTCGAGGAGAAGCTTTCTTT
D gene: TRBD2; J gene: TRBJ2-1; V gene: TRBV7-2; clone size: .; CDR3 protein: CASSLTVSSGTYNEQFF; CDR3 DNA: TGTGCCAGCAGCTTAACGGTGTCTAGCGGGACCTACAATGAGCAGTTCTTC
D gene: TRBD2; J gene: TRBJ2-1; V gene: TRBV6-5; clone size: .; CDR3 protein: CASSSLAGDSNEQFF; CDR3 DNA: TGTGCCAGCAGTTCACTAGCGGGAGACTCCAATGAGCAGTTCTTC
D gene: TRBD2; J gene: TRBJ2-3; V gene: TRBV28; clone size: .; CDR3 protein: CASSFRLAGVREQYF; CDR3 DNA: TGTGCCAGCAGTTTCCGACTAGCGGGAGTTAGGGAGCAGTATTTT
D gene: TRBD2; J gene: TRBJ2-7; V gene: TRBV27; clone size: .; CDR3 protein: CASRAAGGGSYEQYF; CDR3 DNA: TGTGCCAGCAGGGCCGCGGGAGGAGGGTCCTACGAGCAGTACTTC
D gene: .; J gene: TRBJ1-5; V gene: TRBV29-1; clone size: .; CDR3 protein: CSVATQASNQPQHF; CDR3 DNA: TGCAGCGTCGCCACACAGGCAAGCAATCAGCCCCAGCATTTT
D gene: TRBD1; J gene: TRBJ1-2; V gene: TRBV7-9; clone size: .; CDR3 protein: CSSSLGTGSGNYGYTF; CDR3 DNA: TGTTCCAGCAGCTTAGGGACAGGGTCCGGTAACTATGGCTACACCTTC
D gene: .; J gene: TRBJ1-2; V gene: TRBV30; clone size: .; CDR3 protein: CAWIWGHNILNYGYTF; CDR3 DNA: TGTGCCTGGATATGGGGGCACAATATTCTTAACTATGGCTACACCTTC
D gene: .; J gene: TRBJ1-2; V gene: TRBV5-6; clone size: .; CDR3 protein: CASSPVTVGGQRDYGYTF; CDR3 DNA: TGTGCCAGCAGCCCGGTCACAGTGGGTGGACAAAGAGACTATGGCTACACCTTC
D gene: .; J gene: TRBJ1-5; V gene: TRBV27; clone size: .; CDR3 protein: CASSPWVGQGVGQPQHF; CDR3 DNA: TGTGCCAGCAGTCCGTGGGTGGGGCAGGGCGTAGGTCAGCCCCAGCATTTT
D gene: .; J gene: TRBJ1-4; V gene: TRBV5-6; clone size: .; CDR3 protein: CASSWGDGKLFF; CDR3 DNA: TGTGCCAGCAGCTGGGGGGATGGGAAACTGTTTTTT
D gene: .; J gene: TRBJ2-1; V gene: TRBV19; clone size: .; CDR3 protein: CASSIKISSYNEQFF; CDR3 DNA: TGTGCCAGTAGTATCAAGATTAGCTCCTACAATGAGCAGTTCTTC
D gene: TRBD2; J gene: TRBJ2-3; V gene: TRBV19; clone size: .; CDR3 protein: CASCSSGNTDTQYF; CDR3 DNA: TGTGCCAGTTGTAGTAGCGGGAACACAGATACGCAGTATTTT
D gene: .; J gene: TRBJ2-7; V gene: TRBV7-6; clone size: .; CDR3 protein: CASSLGVALSYEQYF; CDR3 DNA: TGTGCCAGCAGCTTAGGGGTAGCCCTCTCCTACGAGCAGTACTTC
D gene: .; J gene: TRBJ1-4; V gene: TRBV5-5; clone size: .; CDR3 protein: CASSFGQSWGWGEKLFF; CDR3 DNA: TGTGCCAGCAGCTTCGGACAGAGTTGGGGCTGGGGGGAAAAACTGTTTTTT
D gene: .; J gene: TRBJ2-3; V gene: TRBV5-1; clone size: .; CDR3 protein: CASSLWRDQDTQYF; CDR3 DNA: TGCGCCAGCAGCTTATGGAGGGACCAGGATACGCAGTATTTT
D gene: .; J gene: TRBJ1-2; V gene: TRBV27; clone size: .; CDR3 protein: CASSLSQSNYGYTF; CDR3 DNA: TGTGCCAGCAGTTTATCCCAGTCTAACTATGGCTACACCTTC
D gene: .; J gene: TRBJ1-1; V gene: TRBV29-1; clone size: .; CDR3 protein: CSSGTLNTEAFF; CDR3 DNA: TGCAGCTCCGGGACACTGAACACTGAAGCTTTCTTT
D gene: TRBD1; J gene: TRBJ2-7; V gene: TRBV18; clone size: .; CDR3 protein: CASSPSTGGRYEQYF; CDR3 DNA: TGTGCCAGCTCACCTTCAACAGGGGGACGATACGAGCAGTACTTC
D gene: .; J gene: TRBJ1-3; V gene: TRBV11-3; clone size: .; CDR3 protein: CASSSSRNTIYF; CDR3 DNA: TGTGCCAGCAGCTCTTCTCGAAACACCATATATTTT
D gene: .; J gene: TRBJ1-2; V gene: TRBV18; clone size: .; CDR3 protein: CASSPGQGYGYTF; CDR3 DNA: TGTGCCAGCTCACCGGGGCAGGGGTATGGCTACACCTTC
D gene: .; J gene: TRBJ2-1; V gene: TRBV28; clone size: few; CDR3 protein: CASRPGHTYNEQFF; CDR3 DNA: TGTGCCAGCAGACCGGGACACACCTACAATGAGCAGTTCTTC
D gene: TRBD2; J gene: TRBJ2-1; V gene: TRBV19; clone size: .; CDR3 protein: CASTPGEAGGGEQFF; CDR3 DNA: TGTGCCAGTACTCCGGGGGAGGCGGGAGGGGGTGAGCAGTTCTTC
D gene: .; J gene: TRBJ2-3; V gene: TRBV18; clone size: .; CDR3 protein: CASSPRNGNGDTQYF; CDR3 DNA: TGTGCCAGCTCACCACGTAACGGTAATGGAGATACGCAGTATTTT
D gene: TRBD1; J gene: TRBJ2-7; V gene: TRBV5-1; clone size: few; CDR3 protein: CASSLGQANSYEQYF; CDR3 DNA: TGCGCCAGCAGCTTAGGACAGGCCAACTCCTACGAGCAGTACTTC
D gene: .; J gene: TRBJ1-3; V gene: TRBV28; clone size: .; CDR3 protein: CASSLSPPGGNTIYF; CDR3 DNA: TGTGCCAGCAGTTTATCTCCCCCCGGTGGAAACACCATATATTTT
D gene: .; J gene: TRBJ2-1; V gene: TRBV7-2; clone size: .; CDR3 protein: CASSDSSVRGSSYNEQFF; CDR3 DNA: TGTGCCAGCAGCGATTCATCGGTTAGAGGGAGCTCCTACAATGAGCAGTTCTTC
D gene: TRBD2; J gene: TRBJ2-7; V gene: TRBV6-6; clone size: .; CDR3 protein: CASNPTSGGYEQYF; CDR3 DNA: TGTGCCAGCAATCCGACTTCGGGGGGGTACGAGCAGTACTTC
D gene: .; J gene: TRBJ2-7; V gene: TRBV7-9; clone size: .; CDR3 protein: CASSLGGVNDYEQYF; CDR3 DNA: TGTGCCAGCAGCTTAGGGGGGGTCAACGACTACGAGCAGTACTTC
D gene: TRBD2; J gene: TRBJ2-2; V gene: TRBV6-6; clone size: .; CDR3 protein: CASSSAGGNTGELFF; CDR3 DNA: TGTGCCAGCAGTTCCGCGGGAGGGAACACCGGGGAGCTGTTTTTT
D gene: TRBD2; J gene: TRBJ2-5; V gene: TRBV4-1; clone size: few; CDR3 protein: CASSQGLAGGPGETQYF; CDR3 DNA: TGCGCCAGCAGCCAGGGACTAGCGGGAGGGCCGGGTGAGACCCAGTACTTC
D gene: TRBD1; J gene: TRBJ2-2; V gene: TRBV7-8; clone size: .; CDR3 protein: CASSPGQSKLAGELFF; CDR3 DNA: TGTGCCAGCAGCCCGGGACAGTCAAAATTAGCCGGGGAGCTGTTTTTT
D gene: .; J gene: TRBJ2-3; V gene: TRBV7-3; clone size: .; CDR3 protein: CASSPGGPTDTQYF; CDR3 DNA: TGTGCCAGCAGCCCAGGGGGGCCCACAGATACGCAGTATTTT
D gene: TRBD2; J gene: TRBJ2-7; V gene: TRBV19; clone size: .; CDR3 protein: CASSQTSGKGYEQYF; CDR3 DNA: TGTGCCAGTAGCCAAACTAGCGGGAAGGGCTACGAGCAGTACTTC
D gene: .; J gene: TRBJ1-1; V gene: TRBV28; clone size: .; CDR3 protein: CASSLRGAYTEAFF; CDR3 DNA: TGTGCCAGCAGTTTACGGGGGGCCTACACTGAAGCTTTCTTT
D gene: TRBD1; J gene: TRBJ1-5; V gene: TRBV19; clone size: .; CDR3 protein: CASSSPPGQDYQPQHF; CDR3 DNA: TGTGCCAGTAGTTCCCCCCCGGGACAGGACTATCAGCCCCAGCATTTT
D gene: .; J gene: TRBJ2-7; V gene: TRBV11-2; clone size: few; CDR3 protein: CASSLDSGDILYEQYF; CDR3 DNA: TGTGCCAGCAGCTTAGATTCTGGGGACATCCTCTACGAGCAGTACTTC